The clone carrying this TCR beta chain was seen at least ten times. Antigen: not known. This record belongs to a study of T cells in Graves' hyperthyroidism and ophthalmopathy. Amplified TCR beta CDR3 regions derived from RNA transcripts. Primed by the HTBI set, a first-round RT-PCR was run on the TCR CDR3. TCRdb passed the multiplex PCR reads through MiXCR, listing each CDR3 protein once. The sample consists of more than 500,000 distinct CDR3 sequences, roughly 14% of them appearing once. Broader study findings: Clonotypes that were expanded in thyroid above 0.001 mostly appeared in blood too. Ophthalmopathy cases were set apart from stable hyperthyroidism by a 13 V-J model.

Patients were excluded for uncontrolled infection, other autoimmune disease, pregnancy or lactation. Source material for PBMCs was over 8 ml fresh peripheral blood. Unmatched junction bases numbered 6, after V lost 7 bases and J lost 3 bases. The CDR3 loop spans 15 amino acids. CDR1 MDHEN and CDR2 SYDVKM come from the germline V gene. The V and J genes are TRBV28 and TRBJ1-6; TRBD1 matches 7 bases. Sequenced material: blood. This clonotype was obtained from a woman aged 35 to 49 with Graves' ophthalmopathy. CDR3 DNA sequence: TGTGCCAGCAACGAGGGGACAGACTATAATTCACCCCTCCACTTT. This translates into CASNEGTDYNSPLHF.